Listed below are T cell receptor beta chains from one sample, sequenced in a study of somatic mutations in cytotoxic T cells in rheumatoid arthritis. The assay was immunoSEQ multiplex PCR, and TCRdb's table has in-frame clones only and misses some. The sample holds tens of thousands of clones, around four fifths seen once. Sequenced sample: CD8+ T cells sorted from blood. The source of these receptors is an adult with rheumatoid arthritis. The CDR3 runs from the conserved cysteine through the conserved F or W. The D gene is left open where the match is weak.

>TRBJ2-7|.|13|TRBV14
CASSQEHHYEQYF
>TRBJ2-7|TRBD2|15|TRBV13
CASSLPTSAVHEQYF
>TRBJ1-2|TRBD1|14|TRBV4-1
CASSQGGQGKGYTF
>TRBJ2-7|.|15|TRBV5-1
CASSLGRTASYEQYF
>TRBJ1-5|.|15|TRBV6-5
CASSYGGRSNQPQHF
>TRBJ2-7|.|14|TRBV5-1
CASSFGGGGSEQYF
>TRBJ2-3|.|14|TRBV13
CASSPPEAADTQYF
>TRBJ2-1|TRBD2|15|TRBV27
CASSLQAGGDNEQFF
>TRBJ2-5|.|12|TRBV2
CASRRDQETQYF
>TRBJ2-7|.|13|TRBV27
CASTSSSSYEQYF
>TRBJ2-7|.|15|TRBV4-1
CASSQGPGRAYEQYF
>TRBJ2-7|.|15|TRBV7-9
CASSSTVIQGHEQYF
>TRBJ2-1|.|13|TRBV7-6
CASSLGEYNEQFF
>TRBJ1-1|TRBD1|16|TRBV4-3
CASSQRPQGEVTEAFF
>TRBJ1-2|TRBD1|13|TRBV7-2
CASSGTGGGGYTF
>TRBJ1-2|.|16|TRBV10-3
CAISESWTPTAYGYTF
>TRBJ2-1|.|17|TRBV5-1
CASSPAAGDRTYNEQFF
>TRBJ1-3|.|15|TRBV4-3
CASSQDRGGRNTIYF
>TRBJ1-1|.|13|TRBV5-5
CASSLGDTSEAFF
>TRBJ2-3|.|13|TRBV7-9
CASSPSSTDTQYF
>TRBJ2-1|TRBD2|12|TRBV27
CASSPLAGLQFF
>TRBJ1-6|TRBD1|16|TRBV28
CASSSYPGQMNSPLHF
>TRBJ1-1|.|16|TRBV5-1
CASSLDRRGSWTEAFF
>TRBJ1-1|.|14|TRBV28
CASSWETANTEAFF
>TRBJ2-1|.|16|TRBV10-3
CAISEGVQGFYNEQFF
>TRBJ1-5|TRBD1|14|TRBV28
CASSYTGGNQPQHF
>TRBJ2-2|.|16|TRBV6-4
CASSESHRSDTGELFF
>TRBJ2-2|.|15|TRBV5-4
CASSVGLANTGELFF
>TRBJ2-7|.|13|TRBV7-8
CASSLSPSYEQYF
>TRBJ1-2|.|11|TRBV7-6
CASSKQGGYTF
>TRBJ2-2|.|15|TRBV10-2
CASSKMTGNTGELFF
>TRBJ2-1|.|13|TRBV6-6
CASSYPIYNEQFF
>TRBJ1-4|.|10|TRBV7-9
CATEDEKLFF
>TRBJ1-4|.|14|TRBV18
CASSRIGGNEKLFF
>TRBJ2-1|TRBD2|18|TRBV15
CATSREGGSGNPYNEQFF
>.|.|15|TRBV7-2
CASSLDVGPPYEQYF
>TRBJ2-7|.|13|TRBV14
CASSPISSYEQYF
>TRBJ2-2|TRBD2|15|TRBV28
CASSFGTSATGELFF
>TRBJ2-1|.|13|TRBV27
CASRAWGEDEQFF
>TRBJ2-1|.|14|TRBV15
CATSRDFWDNEQFF
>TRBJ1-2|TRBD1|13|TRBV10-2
CASSPGTGGRYTF
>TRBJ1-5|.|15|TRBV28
CASSLRRDGNQPQHF
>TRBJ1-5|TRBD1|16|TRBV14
CASTGQGAPSNQPQHF
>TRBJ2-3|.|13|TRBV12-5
CASQNSGTDTQYF
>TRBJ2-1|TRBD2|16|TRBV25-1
CASREGLAGVDNEQFF
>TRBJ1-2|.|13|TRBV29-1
CSGRDGGGHGYTF